A selection of T cell receptor beta chains follows, all from one sample in a study of patients and donors after allogeneic stem cell transplantation. TCRdb reprocessed the RT-PCR reads with MiXCR, giving one entry per CDR3 protein. Among more than 150,000 distinct CDR3 sequences listed, roughly two fifths were seen once. The sample was blood, either unsorted or a sorted T cell fraction (not recorded which). These receptors were collected from a human donor who was either an allogeneic HSCT recipient or a stem cell or donor lymphocyte infusion donor (not recorded which). It is not recorded whose cells these are; they may come from a transplant donor. Each CDR3 is given without its conserved first and last residue. The size entry is marked missing in some rows and otherwise reads once, few, many or a size class.

v_call,clone_size,cdr3_length,j_call,cdr3_aa
TRBV7-9,few,13,TRBJ2-3,ASSLKAPSTDTQY
TRBV12-3/TRBV12-4,NA,11,TRBJ1-3,ASTRSSGNTIY
TRBV6-6,few,12,TRBJ1-5,ASREGADNQPQH
TRBV12-3/TRBV12-4,NA,12,TRBJ1-4,ASSPDGFNEKLF
TRBV7-2,NA,12,TRBJ1-1,ASSPGVFRTEAF
TRBV27,few,16,TRBJ1-4,ASSSDPGTSPTNEKLF
TRBV20-1,few,13,TRBJ1-6,SALKMTGGYSPLH
TRBV7-9,few,11,TRBJ1-1,ASRPDSNTEAF
TRBV6-5,few,14,TRBJ1-3,ASRTLQGGGGNTIY
TRBV7-9,NA,12,TRBJ2-7,ASSVGQYADEQY
TRBV7-2,NA,15,TRBJ2-5,ASSLAGTSGYQETQY
TRBV6-5,NA,15,TRBJ1-1,ASSRHPKMDGNTEAF
TRBV7-9,NA,9,TRBJ1-2,ASSFIYGYT
TRBV5-1,few,17,TRBJ2-3,ASSPSVAGDMGFTDTQY
TRBV4-3,NA,12,TRBJ2-5,ASSQVTGQETQY
TRBV28,NA,14,TRBJ2-1,ASSSVGQGAVNEQF
TRBV18,NA,13,TRBJ1-2,ASSPGTGYNYGYT
TRBV6-2/TRBV6-3,NA,15,TRBJ2-2,ASSYGRLAELTGELF
TRBV5-6,NA,12,TRBJ1-1,ASSPGLSNTEAF
TRBV2,few,12,TRBJ2-2,ASSEGDNTGELF
TRBV7-9,NA,15,TRBJ1-2,ASSLGVGQDGAYGYT
TRBV7-9,NA,15,TRBJ2-3,ASSLSGLAGAADTQY
TRBV6-4,once,13,TRBJ2-1,ASSREASGSNEQF
TRBV10-3,few,13,TRBJ1-2,ATSDRTLEIYGYT
TRBV7-9,NA,14,TRBJ1-3,ASSLAVLLTRNTIY
TRBV20-1,NA,10,TRBJ2-7,SASEGGGEQY
TRBV5-5,NA,15,TRBJ2-2,ASSLPQGTRNTGELF